This T cell receptor beta chain appears in the sequencing data of a study of shared clonotypes between healthy human individuals. This CDR3 region has 15 residues. The repertoire was sequenced with immunoSEQ multiplex PCR; TCRdb's copy has only in-frame clones and lacks some. The top ten hold under 0.45% of the sample, which has roughly 1,600,000 clones, approximately 98.5% seen once. Sequencing was done on a sample of naive CD4+ T cells sorted from blood. Stated subset: CD45RA+ positively selected. This sequence joins TRBV21-1 and TRBJ1-5; TRBD1 was called by the table and not checked on the DNA. TRBV21-1 is a pseudogene. The sequence was collected from a young man in good health. CDR3 in DNA: TGTGCCAGCAGCAAGGTCGACAGGGGCCCCCAGCCCCAGCATTTT. Translating gives CASSKVDRGPQPQHF.